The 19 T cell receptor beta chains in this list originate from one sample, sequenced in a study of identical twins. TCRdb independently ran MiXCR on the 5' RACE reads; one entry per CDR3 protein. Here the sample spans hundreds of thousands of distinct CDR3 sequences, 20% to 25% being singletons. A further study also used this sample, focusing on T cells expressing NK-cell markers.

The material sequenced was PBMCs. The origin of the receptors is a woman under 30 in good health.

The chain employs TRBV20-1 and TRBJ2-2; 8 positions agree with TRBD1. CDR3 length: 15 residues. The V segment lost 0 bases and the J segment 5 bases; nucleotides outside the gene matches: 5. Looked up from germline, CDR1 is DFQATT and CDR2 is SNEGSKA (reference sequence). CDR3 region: CSARDWRQGTGELFF. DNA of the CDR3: TGCAGTGCTAGAGATTGGCGACAGGGGACCGGGGAGCTGTTTTTT.

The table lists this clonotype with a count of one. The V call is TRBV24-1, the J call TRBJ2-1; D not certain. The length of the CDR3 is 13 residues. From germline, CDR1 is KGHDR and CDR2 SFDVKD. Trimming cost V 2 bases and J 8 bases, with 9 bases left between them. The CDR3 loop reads CATSDSIEDEQFF. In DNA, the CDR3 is TGTGCCACCAGTGATTCGATTGAGGATGAGCAGTTCTTC.

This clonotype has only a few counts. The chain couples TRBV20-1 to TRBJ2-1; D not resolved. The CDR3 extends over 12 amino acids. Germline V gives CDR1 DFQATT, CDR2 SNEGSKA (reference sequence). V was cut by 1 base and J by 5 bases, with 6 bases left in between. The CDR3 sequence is CSARATHNEQFF. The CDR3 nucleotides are TGCAGTGCTAGAGCCACCCACAATGAGCAGTTCTTC.

As DNA, the CDR3 is TGTGCCAGCAGCGCCCGACAGGGAGAGGCCACAGATACGCAGTATTTT. Its protein is CASSARQGEATDTQYF. V gene TRBV9 combines with J gene TRBJ2-3; 7 bases line up with TRBD1. Per the germline V gene, CDR1 is SGDLS and CDR2 is YYNGEE. V dropped 3 bases and J dropped 2; count of bases not matched to a gene: 9. CDR3 length: 16 residues. The whole variable domain, remainder taken from reference TRBV9 and TRBJ2-3, is DSGVTQTPKHLITATGQRVTLRCSPRSGDLSVYWYQQSLDQGLQFLIQYYNGEERAKGNILERFSAQQFPDLHSELNLSSLELGDSALYFCASSARQGEATDTQYFGPGTRLTVL.

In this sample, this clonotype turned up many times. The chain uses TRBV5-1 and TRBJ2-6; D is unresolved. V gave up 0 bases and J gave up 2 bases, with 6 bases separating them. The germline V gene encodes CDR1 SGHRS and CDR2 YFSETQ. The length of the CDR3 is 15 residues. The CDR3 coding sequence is TGCGCCAGCAGCTTGGGTCAGACTGGGGCCAACGTCCTGACTTTC. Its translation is CASSLGQTGANVLTF.

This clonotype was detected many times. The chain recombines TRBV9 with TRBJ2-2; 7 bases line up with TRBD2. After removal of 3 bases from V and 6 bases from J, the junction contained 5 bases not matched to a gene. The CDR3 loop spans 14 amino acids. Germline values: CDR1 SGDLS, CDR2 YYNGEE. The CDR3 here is CASSGRLASGELFF. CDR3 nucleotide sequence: TGTGCCAGCAGCGGGCGACTAGCATCCGGGGAGCTGTTTTTT. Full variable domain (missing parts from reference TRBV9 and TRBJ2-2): DSGVTQTPKHLITATGQRVTLRCSPRSGDLSVYWYQQSLDQGLQFLIQYYNGEERAKGNILERFSAQQFPDLHSELNLSSLELGDSALYFCASSGRLASGELFFGEGSRLTVL.

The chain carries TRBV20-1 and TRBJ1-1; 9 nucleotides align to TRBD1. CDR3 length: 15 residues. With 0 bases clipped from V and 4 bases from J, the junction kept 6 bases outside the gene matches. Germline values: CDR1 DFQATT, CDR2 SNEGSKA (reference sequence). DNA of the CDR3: TGCAGTGCTAGAGACCCCGGACAGGGGTCCACTGAAGCTTTCTTT. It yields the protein CSARDPGQGSTEAFF.

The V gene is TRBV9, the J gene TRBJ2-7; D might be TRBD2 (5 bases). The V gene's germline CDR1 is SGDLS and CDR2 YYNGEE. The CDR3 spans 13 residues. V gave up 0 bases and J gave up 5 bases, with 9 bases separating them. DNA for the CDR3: TGTGCCAGCAGCGTAGGAGGGTTGAACGAGCAGTACTTC. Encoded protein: CASSVGGLNEQYF. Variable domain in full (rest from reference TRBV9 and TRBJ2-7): DSGVTQTPKHLITATGQRVTLRCSPRSGDLSVYWYQQSLDQGLQFLIQYYNGEERAKGNILERFSAQQFPDLHSELNLSSLELGDSALYFCASSVGGLNEQYFGPGTRLTVT.

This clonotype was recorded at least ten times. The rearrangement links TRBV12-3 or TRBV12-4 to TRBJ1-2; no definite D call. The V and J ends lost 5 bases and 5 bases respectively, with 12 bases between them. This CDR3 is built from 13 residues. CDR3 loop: CASSAQGSYGYTF. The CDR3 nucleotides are TGTGCCAGCAGTGCCCAAGGGAGTTATGGCTACACCTTC.

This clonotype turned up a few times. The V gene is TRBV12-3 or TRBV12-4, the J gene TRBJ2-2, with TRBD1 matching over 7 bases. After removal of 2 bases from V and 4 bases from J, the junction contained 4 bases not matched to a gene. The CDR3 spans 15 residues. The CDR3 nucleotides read TGTGCCAGCAGTTTATCAGGGGGTTTCACCGGGGAGCTGTTTTTT. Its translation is CASSLSGGFTGELFF.

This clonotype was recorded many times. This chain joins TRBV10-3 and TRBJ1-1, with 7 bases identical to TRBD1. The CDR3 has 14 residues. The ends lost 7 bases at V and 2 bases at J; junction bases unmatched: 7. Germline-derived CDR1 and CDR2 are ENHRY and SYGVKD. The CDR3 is CAINPTGSNTEAFF. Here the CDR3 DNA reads TGTGCCATCAATCCGACAGGGAGCAACACTGAAGCTTTCTTT.

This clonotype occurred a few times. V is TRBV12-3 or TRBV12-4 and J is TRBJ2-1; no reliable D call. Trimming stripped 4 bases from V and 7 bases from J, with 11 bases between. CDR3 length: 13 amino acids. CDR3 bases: TGTGCCAGCAGTTCTCACTGGGAAAATGAGCAGTTCTTC. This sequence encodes CASSSHWENEQFF.

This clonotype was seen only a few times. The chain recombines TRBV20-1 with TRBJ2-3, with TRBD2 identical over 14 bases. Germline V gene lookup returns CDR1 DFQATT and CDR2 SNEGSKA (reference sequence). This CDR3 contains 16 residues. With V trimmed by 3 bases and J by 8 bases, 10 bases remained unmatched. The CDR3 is CSARIKTSGRAGTQYF. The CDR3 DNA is TGCAGTGCTAGGATAAAGACTAGCGGGAGGGCCGGTACGCAGTATTTT.

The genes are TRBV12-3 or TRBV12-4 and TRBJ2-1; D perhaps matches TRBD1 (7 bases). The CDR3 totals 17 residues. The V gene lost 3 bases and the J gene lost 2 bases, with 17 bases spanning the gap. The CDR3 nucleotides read TGTGCCAGCAGTTTCCGGGTCCGGAGGGGGCCCTACAATGAGCAGTTCTTC. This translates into CASSFRVRRGPYNEQFF.

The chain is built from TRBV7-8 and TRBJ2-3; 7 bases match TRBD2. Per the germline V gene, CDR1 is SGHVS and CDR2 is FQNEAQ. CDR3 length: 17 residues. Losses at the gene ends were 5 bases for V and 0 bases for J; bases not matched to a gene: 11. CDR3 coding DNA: TGTGCCAGCAGCCTGACCGGGAGGACATCAAGCACAGATACGCAGTATTTT. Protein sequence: CASSLTGRTSSTDTQYF.

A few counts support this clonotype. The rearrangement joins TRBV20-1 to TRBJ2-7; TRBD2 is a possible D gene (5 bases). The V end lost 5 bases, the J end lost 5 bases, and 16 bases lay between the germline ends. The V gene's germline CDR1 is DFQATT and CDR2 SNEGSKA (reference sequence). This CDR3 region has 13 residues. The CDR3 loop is CSAASREPHEQYF. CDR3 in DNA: TGCAGTGCTGCAAGCCGGGAACCCCACGAGCAGTACTTC.

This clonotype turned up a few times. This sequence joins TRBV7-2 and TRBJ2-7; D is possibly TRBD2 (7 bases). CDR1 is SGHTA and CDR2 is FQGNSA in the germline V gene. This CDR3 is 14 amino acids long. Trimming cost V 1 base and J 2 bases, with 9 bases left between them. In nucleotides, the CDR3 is TGTGCCAGCAGCTTAGGGGAGGGGGCCTACGAGCAGTACTTC. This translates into CASSLGEGAYEQYF.

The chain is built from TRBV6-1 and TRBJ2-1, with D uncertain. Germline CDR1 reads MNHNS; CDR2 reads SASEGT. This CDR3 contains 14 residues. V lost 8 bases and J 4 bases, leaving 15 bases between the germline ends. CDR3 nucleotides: TGTGCCAGCTGCACCGCCGCTCCGTACAATGAGCAGTTCTTC. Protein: CASCTAAPYNEQFF.

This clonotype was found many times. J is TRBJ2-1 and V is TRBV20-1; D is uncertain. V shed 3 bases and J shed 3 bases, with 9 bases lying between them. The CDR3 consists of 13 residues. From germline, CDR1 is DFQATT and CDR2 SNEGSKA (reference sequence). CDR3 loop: CSASDGSYNEQFF. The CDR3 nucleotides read TGCAGTGCTAGTGACGGCAGCTACAATGAGCAGTTCTTC.